Following are 27 T cell receptor beta chains from one sample sequenced in a study of T cell responses to AZD1222 COVID-19 vaccine. The repertoire was sequenced with immunoSEQ multiplex PCR; TCRdb's copy has only in-frame clones and lacks some. The sample contains 100,000 or so clones, more than 85% of which appear only once. Here the sequenced sample was peripheral blood, taken on day 0 of AZD1222 vaccination. The receptor source for this set is an adult in good health.

The CDR3 spells CASSYSSGAIYGYTF. The CDR3 nucleotides read TGTGCCAGCAGTTACTCTTCGGGGGCCATCTATGGCTACACCTTC. The V and J genes are TRBV6-5 and TRBJ1-2; D possibly corresponds to TRBD1 (6 bases). Trimming took 0 bases from V and 4 from J, leaving 12 bases between them. Germline CDR1 and CDR2: MNHEY and SVGAGI. The CDR3 is 15 residues long.

V is TRBV7-6 and J is TRBJ2-5; 10 nucleotides match TRBD2. CDR3 size: 16 residues. Trimming took 5 bases from V and 4 from J; bases not matched to a gene: 10. Germline V gives CDR1 SGHVS, CDR2 FNYEAQ. DNA of the CDR3: TGTGCCAGCAGCCCCCCGGCACTAGCGGGAACAGAGACCCAGTACTTC. Its translation is CASSPPALAGTETQYF.

The gene calls are TRBV5-6 and TRBJ1-2; 8 nucleotides line up with TRBD1. The V gene's germline CDR1 is SGHDT and CDR2 YYEEEE. The ends lost 4 bases at V and 3 bases at J; junction bases unmatched: 5. This CDR3 comprises 14 residues. CDR3 loop: CASSPTTGDYGYTF. The CDR3 coding sequence is TGTGCCAGCAGCCCGACGACAGGGGACTATGGCTACACCTTC.

This chain links TRBV7-2 with TRBJ1-6; unclear D gene. Trimming stripped 3 bases from V and 10 bases from J, with 13 bases between. CDR1 is SGHTA and CDR2 is FQGNSA in the germline V gene. This CDR3 spans 14 amino acids. The CDR3 DNA reads as TGTGCCAGCAGCTTTGCTCTACTGGGATCACCCCTCCACTTT. Residues: CASSFALLGSPLHF.

This chain links TRBV28 with TRBJ2-3; D may match TRBD1 or TRBD2 (5 bases each). Trimming stripped 4 bases from V and 3 bases from J, with 14 bases between. CDR1 is MDHEN, CDR2 SYDVKM, per germline. This CDR3 spans 15 amino acids. CDR3 in amino acids: CASSSLGVGTDTQYF. The CDR3 nucleotides read TGTGCCAGCAGTTCCCTGGGGGTTGGGACAGATACGCAGTATTTT.

This chain joins TRBV10-3 and TRBJ1-2, with D possibly matching TRBD1 (5 bases). V was pared by 2 bases and J by 2 bases, with 9 bases between. The CDR3 totals 14 residues. The germline V gene has CDR1 ENHRY and CDR2 SYGVKD. The CDR3 spells CAISESGGNYGYTF. The CDR3 region has the DNA TGTGCCATCAGTGAGAGTGGGGGAAACTATGGCTACACCTTC.

This sequence joins TRBV6-6 and TRBJ1-1; the match to TRBD1 covers 11 bases. The CDR3 extends over 18 amino acids. Germline trimming cut 5 bases from V and 0 bases from J; bases unmatched to any gene: 11. The germline V gene has CDR1 MNHNY and CDR2 SVGAGI (reference sequence). Written as DNA, the CDR3 is TGTGCCAGCAGTCGCACCGGGACAGGGGGGATCTTGAACACTGAAGCTTTCTTT. It yields the protein CASSRTGTGGILNTEAFF.

The chain couples TRBV6-2 or TRBV6-3 to TRBJ2-3; D is undetermined. Trimming removed 6 bases at V and 8 bases at J, with 12 bases between. Germline loops: CDR1 MNHEY, CDR2 SVGEGT. The CDR3 loop spans 12 amino acids. CDR3 protein: CASSPSKGTQYF. The CDR3 DNA follows: TGTGCCAGCAGCCCCTCTAAGGGTACGCAGTATTTT.

The chain joins TRBV5-1 to TRBJ1-4; TRBD1 is a possible D gene (6 bases). CDR1 SGHRS and CDR2 YFSETQ come from the germline V gene. Trimming shortened V by 1 base and J by 10 bases, and 26 bases separated the two germline ends. The CDR3 has 18 residues. For the CDR3, the DNA is TGCGCCAGCAGCTTGAACGGGGGGCAGTTACCCCAAAAGGGAAAACTGTTTTTT. It is translated as CASSLNGGQLPQKGKLFF.

The V gene is TRBV19, the J gene TRBJ2-7; D tentatively fits TRBD1 or TRBD2 (5 bases each). Trimming removed 4 bases from V and 2 bases from J, with 6 bases in between. The CDR3 runs to 12 residues. Germline values: CDR1 LNHDA, CDR2 SQIVND (reference sequence). The CDR3 protein is CASSRDPYEQYF. CDR3 nucleotide sequence: TGTGCCAGTAGTAGGGACCCCTACGAGCAGTACTTC.

The chain is built from TRBV7-2 and TRBJ1-5; D call uncertain. The CDR3 is made up of 15 amino acids. CDR1 and CDR2 from the germline V gene are SGHTA and FQGNSA. Trimming removed 4 bases from V and 7 bases from J, with 17 bases in between. The CDR3 nucleotides are TGTGCCAGCAGCTACAAGGGCGGGGTACAACAGCCCCAGCATTTT. It specifies CASSYKGGVQQPQHF.

V usage is TRBV5-1 and J usage is TRBJ2-6; D possibly corresponds to TRBD2 (6 bases). The germline V gene has CDR1 SGHRS and CDR2 YFSETQ. The germline V and J ends were trimmed by 3 bases and 4 bases, with 14 bases remaining between them. CDR3 length: 16 residues. The CDR3 region is CASSSGRKSGANVLTF. In DNA form, the CDR3 reads TGCGCCAGCAGCTCGGGGAGGAAATCCGGGGCCAACGTCCTGACTTTC.

The chain couples TRBV5-5 to TRBJ1-4; D remains ambiguous. The CDR3 totals 14 residues. Trimming left V 1 base short and J 0 bases short, with 4 bases between. CDR1 SGHKS and CDR2 YYEKEE come from the germline V gene (reference sequence). CDR3 protein: CASSLSATNEKLFF. CDR3 nucleotide sequence: TGTGCCAGCAGCTTGAGTGCAACTAATGAAAAACTGTTTTTT. The full variable domain, in which reference TRBV5-5 and TRBJ1-4 provide the parts outside the CDR3, is DAGVTQSPTHLIKTRGQQVTLRCSPISGHKSVSWYQQVLGQGPQFIFQYYEKEERGRGNFPDRFSARQFPNYSSELNVNALLLGDSALYLCASSLSATNEKLFFGSGTQLSVL.

The chain combines TRBV9 with TRBJ2-7, with 10 positions matching TRBD1. The length of the CDR3 is 18 residues. V dropped 4 bases and J dropped 6; count of bases not matched to a gene: 19. Germline CDR1 reads SGDLS; CDR2 reads YYNGEE. The CDR3 bases are TGTGCCAGCAGCCCGCACCCTTTACCGGGACAGGGGTCGGGCGAGCAGTACTTC. Protein product: CASSPHPLPGQGSGEQYF.

This chain joins TRBV6-5 and TRBJ2-1, with D perhaps matching TRBD2 (6 bases). Germline loops: CDR1 MNHEY, CDR2 SVGAGI. V shed 5 bases and J shed 10 bases, with 18 bases lying between them. This CDR3 contains 14 residues. In nucleotides, the CDR3 is TGTGCCAGCAGTCGGACTACCCAGGATAGCGAGCAGTTCTTC. It translates to CASSRTTQDSEQFF.

V is TRBV3-1 (or the pseudogene TRBV3-2) and J is TRBJ1-5, with TRBD1 matching over 7 bases. The CDR3 sequence is 17 residues long. V was pared by 2 bases and J by 0 bases, with 7 bases of the junction left unmatched. Per germline, CDR1 LGHDT and CDR2 YNNKEL (reference sequence). The CDR3 here is CASSQPDRPYSNQPQHF. DNA for the CDR3: TGTGCCAGCAGCCAACCGGACAGGCCGTATAGCAATCAGCCCCAGCATTTT.

This clone was detected only once. The chain recombines TRBV7-9 with TRBJ2-3; TRBD1 matches at 7 bases. In germline, CDR1 is SEHNR, CDR2 FQNEAQ (reference sequence). The CDR3 is made up of 17 amino acids. V gave up 3 bases and J gave up 4 bases; unmatched junction bases: 13. For the CDR3, the DNA is TGTGCCAGCAGCTTGGGTACCGGGACAGTGGTAGCAGATACGCAGTATTTT. This sequence encodes CASSLGTGTVVADTQYF.

This sequence joins TRBV19 and TRBJ1-5; D is ambiguous. V lost 2 bases and J 2 bases, leaving 7 bases between the germline ends. In germline, CDR1 is LNHDA, CDR2 SQIVND (reference sequence). The CDR3 is made up of 14 amino acids. The CDR3: CASSIRRGNQPQHF. The CDR3 DNA reads as TGTGCCAGTAGTATACGACGGGGCAATCAGCCCCAGCATTTT.

The chain links TRBV7-3 to TRBJ1-1; maybe TRBD1 (5 bases). CDR1 SGHTA and CDR2 FQGTGA come from the germline V gene. CDR3 length: 14 residues. V lost 1 base, J lost 4 bases, and 10 bases lay in between. CDR3 bases: TGTGCCAGCAGCTTAAACGGTGGGGGCACTGAAGCTTTCTTT. This codes for CASSLNGGGTEAFF.

The chain is built from TRBV27 and TRBJ2-7; D is perhaps TRBD2 (6 bases). V was shortened by 6 bases and J by 0 bases, with 18 bases between the two germline ends. Germline V gives CDR1 MNHEY, CDR2 SMNVEV (reference sequence). The CDR3 is 16 amino acids. Here the CDR3 reads CASSKRARQCSYEQYF. The DNA for the CDR3 is TGTGCCAGCAGCAAGCGGGCGAGACAGTGCTCCTACGAGCAGTACTTC.

The V call is TRBV10-3, the J call TRBJ2-2, with D possibly matching TRBD2 (5 bases). V lost 0 bases to trimming and J lost 5 bases, with 13 bases between them. This CDR3 spans 16 amino acids. CDR1 ENHRY and CDR2 SYGVKD come from the germline V gene. CDR3 in DNA: TGTGCCATCAGTGAGTCGACGACGGGCGGGACCGGGGAGCTGTTTTTT. It codes for CAISESTTGGTGELFF.

This chain links TRBV28 with TRBJ1-5, with a possible D match to TRBD1 (5 bases). The CDR3 has 16 residues. Germline V gives CDR1 MDHEN, CDR2 SYDVKM. Trimming removed 5 bases from V and 4 bases from J, with 18 bases in between. CDR3 sequence: CASSHRAGPGNQPQHF. The CDR3 DNA follows: TGTGCCAGCAGTCACCGGGCGGGGCCGGGTAATCAGCCCCAGCATTTT.

V is TRBV11-3 and J is TRBJ2-2; perhaps D is TRBD1 or TRBD2 (5 bases each). Germline loops: CDR1 SGHNT, CDR2 YENEEA. Trimming pared 5 bases from V and 2 bases from J, leaving 9 bases between. The CDR3 covers 14 residues. The CDR3 nucleotides read TGTGCCAGCAGCCCCGGGACCAACACCGGGGAGCTGTTTTTT. Translation: CASSPGTNTGELFF.

The V gene is TRBV12-3 or TRBV12-4, the J gene TRBJ2-7; 8 bases are shared with TRBD2. The CDR3 has 13 amino acids. Losses at the gene ends were 4 bases for V and 6 bases for J; bases not matched to a gene: 5. CDR3 in DNA: TGTGCCAGCAGTTCGGGGGGGTCCGGCGAGCAGTACTTC. Translating gives CASSSGGSGEQYF.

The V gene is TRBV30, the J gene TRBJ1-1; D is unresolved. The germline gives CDR1 GTSNPN, CDR2 SVGIG (reference sequence). The CDR3 spans 12 residues. The V and J ends lost 7 bases and 5 bases respectively, with 14 bases between them. The CDR3: CASGLGWTEAFF. The CDR3 DNA reads as TGTGCCTCCGGGCTAGGATGGACTGAAGCTTTCTTT.

This clone was seen a single time. The rearrangement uses TRBV9 and TRBJ1-2; D perhaps matches TRBD1 (5 bases). The CDR3 extends over 15 amino acids. Trimming shortened V by 3 bases and J by 0 bases, and 12 bases separated the two germline ends. Germline CDR1 and CDR2: SGDLS and YYNGEE. As DNA, the CDR3 is TGTGCCAGCAGCGCTGGGGACCGAGCTAACTATGGCTACACCTTC. As protein: CASSAGDRANYGYTF.

The sample holds a few counts of this clone. This chain connects TRBV5-1 to TRBJ1-5; 8 bases map to TRBD1. This CDR3 has 15 residues. Per germline, CDR1 SGHRS and CDR2 YFSETQ. Unmatched junction bases numbered 9, after V lost 4 bases and J lost 6 bases. CDR3 region: CASSPGQAEGQPQHF. CDR3 nucleotide sequence: TGCGCCAGCAGCCCGGGACAGGCGGAGGGTCAGCCCCAGCATTTT. Filled out from reference TRBV5-1 and TRBJ1-5, the complete variable domain reads KAGVTQTPRYLIKTRGQQVTLSCSPISGHRSVSWYQQTPGQGLQFLFEYFSETQRNKGNFPGRFSGRQFSNSRSEMNVSTLELGDSALYLCASSPGQAEGQPQHFGDGTRLSIL.